This T cell receptor (beta chain) was captured by sequencing in a study of T-cell memory formation after mild COVID-19. Study-wide background: Most TCR clusters belonged to a single donor.

Trimming took 4 bases from V and 6 from J, leaving 18 bases between them. From germline, CDR1 is SGHRS and CDR2 YFSETQ. The CDR3 loop spans 15 amino acids. Study-level results: Contracting clones localized mainly to CM and EM when CD4+ and mainly to EMRA when CD8+.

This clonotype was counted between two and nine times. The antigen is unknown. The authors produced TCR alpha and TCR beta cDNA libraries with sample barcodes and UMIs by 5'RACE using constant-segment primers. One entry per CDR3 protein results from TCRdb running MiXCR on the 5' RACE reads. The sample holds roughly 580,000 distinct CDR3 sequences, roughly 18% seen once. The J gene is TRBJ2-3, the V gene TRBV5-1, with D possibly TRBD1 on 6 matching bases. The sequenced sample consisted of PBMCs or a T cell subset sorted from them (not recorded which). The receptor was derived from an adult woman who had mild COVID-19 (a few samples of this study predate the infection). Cell type and time point are not known. CDR3 protein: CASSVTGSGWDTQYF. CDR3 in DNA: TGCGCCAGCAGCGTGACAGGCTCTGGGTGGGATACGCAGTATTTT.